The rows below give T cell receptor beta chains drawn from one sample of a study of cytomegalovirus exposure and HLA in healthy donors. The repertoire was sequenced with immunoSEQ multiplex PCR; TCRdb's copy has only in-frame clones and lacks some. The repertoire consists of under 200,000 clones, with more than 60% occurring once and the leading ten covering roughly 1.4%. The specimen sequenced was PBMCs. Source of these receptors: a woman between 25 and 40 years old in good health and CMV-seronegative. The CDR3 runs from the conserved cysteine through the conserved F or W. Each record gives: clone size, D gene, J gene, V gene, CDR3 protein, CDR3 DNA. The D gene is left open where the match is weak. The size entry is marked missing in some rows and otherwise reads once, few, many or a size class.

abundance: .; d_gene: .; j_gene: TRBJ1-1; v_gene: TRBV5-1; CDR3aa: CASSLGFRGFNLGVTDTEAFF; CDR3nt: TGCGCCAGCAGCTTGGGATTTCGAGGATTTAATTTAGGGGTAACTGACACTGAAGCTTTCTTT
abundance: few; d_gene: TRBD2; j_gene: TRBJ2-2; v_gene: TRBV27; CDR3aa: CASKRGGNTGELFF; CDR3nt: TGTGCCAGCAAGCGCGGGGGAAACACCGGGGAGCTGTTTTTT
abundance: few; d_gene: TRBD1; j_gene: TRBJ2-1; v_gene: TRBV4-2; CDR3aa: CASSQGTGINEQFF; CDR3nt: TGTGCCAGCAGCCAAGGGACAGGGATCAATGAGCAGTTCTTC
abundance: .; d_gene: TRBD1; j_gene: TRBJ1-4; v_gene: TRBV5-1; CDR3aa: CASSAGQGALTNEKLFF; CDR3nt: TGCGCCAGCAGCGCCGGACAGGGGGCCTTAACTAATGAAAAACTGTTTTTT
abundance: .; d_gene: .; j_gene: TRBJ2-2; v_gene: TRBV5-1; CDR3aa: CASSVTGMAGELFF; CDR3nt: TGCGCCAGCAGCGTGACAGGAATGGCCGGGGAGCTGTTTTTT
abundance: .; d_gene: .; j_gene: TRBJ2-5; v_gene: TRBV13; CDR3aa: CASSWGVEETQYF; CDR3nt: TGTGCCAGCAGCTGGGGGGTAGAAGAGACCCAGTACTTC
abundance: .; d_gene: TRBD1; j_gene: TRBJ1-4; v_gene: TRBV29-1; CDR3aa: CSVWTGGEKLFF; CDR3nt: TGCAGCGTTTGGACAGGGGGCGAAAAACTGTTTTTT
abundance: .; d_gene: .; j_gene: TRBJ1-1; v_gene: TRBV6-4; CDR3aa: CASSLQVGATEAFF; CDR3nt: TGTGCCAGCAGTTTACAGGTGGGGGCCACTGAAGCTTTCTTT
abundance: .; d_gene: .; j_gene: TRBJ1-6; v_gene: TRBV6-5; CDR3aa: CASSYSENSPLHF; CDR3nt: TGTGCCAGCAGTTACTCGGAGAATTCACCCCTCCACTTT
abundance: .; d_gene: TRBD2; j_gene: TRBJ2-1; v_gene: TRBV4-2; CDR3aa: CASSQNSGEDGEQFF; CDR3nt: TGTGCCAGCAGCCAAAATAGCGGGGAAGATGGTGAGCAGTTCTTC
abundance: .; d_gene: .; j_gene: TRBJ1-5; v_gene: TRBV7-8; CDR3aa: CASSLRTGFQPQHF; CDR3nt: TGTGCCAGCAGCTTACGTACAGGGTTTCAGCCCCAGCATTTT
abundance: .; d_gene: TRBD1; j_gene: TRBJ1-5; v_gene: TRBV18; CDR3aa: CASSENSGGHQPQHF; CDR3nt: TGTGCCAGCTCAGAAAACTCAGGGGGCCATCAGCCCCAGCATTTT
abundance: .; d_gene: .; j_gene: TRBJ2-5; v_gene: TRBV25-1; CDR3aa: CASSATGFETQYF; CDR3nt: TGTGCCAGCAGTGCGACAGGTTTTGAGACCCAGTACTTC
abundance: .; d_gene: TRBD1; j_gene: TRBJ1-1; v_gene: TRBV19; CDR3aa: CASSNSGTGAFEAFF; CDR3nt: TGTGCCAGTAGTAACTCCGGGACAGGGGCCTTTGAAGCTTTCTTT
abundance: .; d_gene: TRBD2; j_gene: TRBJ2-5; v_gene: TRBV5-1; CDR3aa: CASYGTSEGETQYF; CDR3nt: TGCGCCAGCTACGGGACTAGCGAGGGGGAGACCCAGTACTTC
abundance: few; d_gene: .; j_gene: TRBJ1-5; v_gene: TRBV2; CDR3aa: CASTGYVNQPQHF; CDR3nt: TGTGCCAGCACAGGCTACGTCAATCAGCCCCAGCATTTT
abundance: .; d_gene: TRBD1; j_gene: TRBJ2-7; v_gene: TRBV28; CDR3aa: CASSLSGQGAFEQYF; CDR3nt: TGTGCCAGCAGTTTATCGGGACAGGGGGCCTTCGAGCAGTACTTC
abundance: .; d_gene: .; j_gene: TRBJ2-3; v_gene: TRBV11-2; CDR3aa: CASSLAGVSDTQYF; CDR3nt: TGTGCCAGCAGCTTAGCGGGGGTTTCAGATACGCAGTATTTT
abundance: few; d_gene: TRBD2; j_gene: TRBJ2-3; v_gene: TRBV28; CDR3aa: CASSSPTSGAVDTQYF; CDR3nt: TGTGCCAGCAGTTCGCCGACTAGCGGGGCGGTAGATACGCAGTATTTT
abundance: .; d_gene: TRBD1; j_gene: TRBJ1-5; v_gene: TRBV30; CDR3aa: CAWGQDSNQPQHF; CDR3nt: TGTGCCTGGGGACAGGATAGCAATCAGCCCCAGCATTTT
abundance: .; d_gene: .; j_gene: TRBJ2-1; v_gene: TRBV30; CDR3aa: CAWSVVEEQFF; CDR3nt: TGTGCCTGGAGTGTCGTGGAGGAGCAGTTCTTC
abundance: .; d_gene: .; j_gene: TRBJ1-2; v_gene: TRBV5-4; CDR3aa: CASSQTGYGYTF; CDR3nt: TGTGCCAGCAGCCAGACAGGCTATGGCTACACCTTC
abundance: .; d_gene: .; j_gene: TRBJ1-1; v_gene: TRBV6-5; CDR3aa: CASLSPNTEAFF; CDR3nt: TGTGCCAGCCTAAGCCCGAACACTGAAGCTTTCTTT
abundance: .; d_gene: TRBD1; j_gene: TRBJ1-1; v_gene: TRBV5-1; CDR3aa: CASSLGTGELAFF; CDR3nt: TGCGCCAGCAGCTTGGGGACAGGGGAGTTGGCTTTCTTT
abundance: .; d_gene: .; j_gene: TRBJ1-4; v_gene: TRBV9; CDR3aa: CASSVGRAREKLFF; CDR3nt: TGTGCCAGCAGCGTAGGCAGGGCACGAGAAAAACTGTTTTTT
abundance: .; d_gene: .; j_gene: TRBJ1-1; v_gene: TRBV9; CDR3aa: CASSVGIGEGNTEAFF; CDR3nt: TGTGCCAGCAGCGTAGGTATAGGTGAGGGAAATACTGAAGCTTTCTTT
abundance: .; d_gene: .; j_gene: TRBJ1-6; v_gene: TRBV25-1; CDR3aa: CAATGGYNSPLHF; CDR3nt: TGTGCCGCGACCGGCGGCTATAATTCACCCCTCCACTTT
abundance: .; d_gene: TRBD1; j_gene: TRBJ2-2; v_gene: TRBV2; CDR3aa: CASSKEDRANTGELFF; CDR3nt: TGTGCCAGCAGTAAGGAAGACAGGGCGAACACCGGGGAGCTGTTTTTT
abundance: .; d_gene: TRBD1; j_gene: TRBJ2-5; v_gene: TRBV5-1; CDR3aa: CASSLGQGQETQYF; CDR3nt: TGCGCCAGCAGCTTGGGACAGGGACAAGAGACCCAGTACTTC
abundance: .; d_gene: TRBD2; j_gene: TRBJ2-3; v_gene: TRBV9; CDR3aa: CASSLWGGDTDTQYF; CDR3nt: TGTGCCAGCAGCCTCTGGGGGGGGGACACAGATACGCAGTATTTT
abundance: .; d_gene: TRBD2; j_gene: TRBJ2-5; v_gene: TRBV29-1; CDR3aa: CSVVKALGGSQYF; CDR3nt: TGCAGCGTTGTCAAAGCTCTGGGGGGGTCCCAGTACTTC
abundance: .; d_gene: .; j_gene: TRBJ1-1; v_gene: TRBV27; CDR3aa: CASGHRHLNTEAFF; CDR3nt: TGTGCCAGCGGGCACAGGCACCTGAACACTGAAGCTTTCTTT
abundance: .; d_gene: TRBD2; j_gene: TRBJ2-3; v_gene: TRBV2; CDR3aa: CASRPGLAGHTDTQYF; CDR3nt: TGTGCCAGCAGGCCGGGACTAGCGGGGCACACAGATACGCAGTATTTT
abundance: once; d_gene: .; j_gene: TRBJ2-6; v_gene: TRBV30; CDR3aa: CAWSVATGFAGANVLTF; CDR3nt: TGTGCCTGGAGTGTGGCTACAGGGTTTGCTGGGGCCAACGTCCTGACTTTC
abundance: .; d_gene: .; j_gene: TRBJ1-3; v_gene: TRBV4-1; CDR3aa: CASSQDWGPFSGYSGNTIYF; CDR3nt: TGCGCCAGCAGCCAAGATTGGGGGCCTTTTTCTGGCTACTCTGGAAACACCATATATTTT
abundance: few; d_gene: .; j_gene: TRBJ1-4; v_gene: TRBV25-1; CDR3aa: CASSEQGWNEKLFF; CDR3nt: TGTGCCAGCAGTGAACAGGGGTGGAATGAAAAACTGTTTTTT
abundance: .; d_gene: .; j_gene: TRBJ1-1; v_gene: TRBV5-1; CDR3aa: CASSLEGMNTEAFF; CDR3nt: TGCGCCAGCAGCTTGGAGGGGATGAACACTGAAGCTTTCTTT